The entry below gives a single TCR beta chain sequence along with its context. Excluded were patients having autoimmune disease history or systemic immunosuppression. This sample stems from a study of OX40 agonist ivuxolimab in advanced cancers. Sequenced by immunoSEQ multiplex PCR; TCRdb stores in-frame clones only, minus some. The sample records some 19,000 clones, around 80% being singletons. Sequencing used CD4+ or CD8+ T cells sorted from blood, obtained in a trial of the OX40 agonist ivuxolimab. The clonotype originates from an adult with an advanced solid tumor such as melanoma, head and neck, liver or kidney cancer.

The CDR3 coding sequence is TGTGCCTGGAGTGTAGGACCGTTCTATGGCTACACCTTC. It specifies CAWSVGPFYGYTF. The chain employs TRBV30 and TRBJ1-2; D not resolved. V was shortened by 0 bases and J by 4 bases, with 9 bases between the two germline ends. Per germline, CDR1 GTSNPN and CDR2 SVGIG (reference sequence). The CDR3 sequence is 13 residues long.